The 12 T cell receptor beta chains listed next were all sequenced from one sample in a study of OX40 agonist ivuxolimab in advanced cancers. Some clones are missing from TCRdb's copy, which holds only in-frame ones; the method was immunoSEQ multiplex PCR. Among more than 80,000 clones listed, 85% to 95% were seen once. The specimen comprised CD4+ or CD8+ T cells sorted from blood, sampled in a trial of the OX40 agonist ivuxolimab. The receptor source for this set is an adult with an advanced solid tumor such as melanoma, head and neck, liver or kidney cancer.

The chain joins TRBV29-1 to TRBJ2-1, with 7 bases identical to TRBD1. From germline, CDR1 is SQVTM and CDR2 ANQGSEA. The CDR3 is made up of 13 amino acids. Germline trimming cut 3 bases from V and 6 bases from J; bases unmatched to any gene: 5. CDR3 DNA: TGCAGCGTTGATCCTAACAGGGGCAATGAGCAGTTCTTC. It encodes CSVDPNRGNEQFF.

The rearrangement links TRBV29-1 to TRBJ2-1, with TRBD2 matching 10 bases. The CDR3 runs 15 residues. CDR1 SQVTM and CDR2 ANQGSEA come from the germline V gene. Trimming took 6 bases from V and 0 from J; bases not matched to a gene: 5. CDR3 DNA: TGCAGCGTCCGCGGACTAGCGGACTCCTACAATGAGCAGTTCTTC. As protein: CSVRGLADSYNEQFF.

The gene calls are TRBV6-5 and TRBJ1-2; TRBD1 aligns across 7 bases. CDR3 length: 13 residues. Trimming removed 7 bases from V and 2 bases from J; junction bases left unmatched: 4. Germline assignment: CDR1 MNHEY and CDR2 SVGAGI. This CDR3 is CASKRGQNYGYTF. The DNA of the CDR3 is TGTGCCAGCAAGAGGGGACAGAACTATGGCTACACCTTC.

This clone has only a few counts. The chain has TRBV4-3 and TRBJ1-6; possible D gene TRBD1, 5 bases. CDR3 length: 14 amino acids. Per germline, CDR1 LGHNA and CDR2 YSLEER. V lost 3 bases and J lost 6, with 9 bases in between. CDR3 amino acids: CASSHGGANSPLHF. Here the CDR3 DNA reads TGCGCCAGCAGCCACGGCGGGGCTAATTCACCCCTCCACTTT.

This chain uses TRBV5-4 with TRBJ2-1, with D maybe TRBD1 (5 bases). This CDR3 region has 12 residues. V lost 2 bases and J 5 bases, leaving 5 bases between the germline ends. The germline V gene encodes CDR1 SGHNT and CDR2 YYREEE (reference sequence). Here the CDR3 DNA reads TGTGCCAGCAGCTTACAGGACAATGAGCAGTTCTTC. It translates to CASSLQDNEQFF.

The V and J genes are TRBV9 and TRBJ2-3; 7 bases fit TRBD2. Germline values: CDR1 SGDLS, CDR2 YYNGEE. This CDR3 is built from 14 residues. The V and J ends lost 3 bases and 4 bases, in that order; junction bases with no gene match: 5. CDR3 coding DNA: TGTGCCAGCAGCGCCCGACTAGCTGCAGATACGCAGTATTTT. Translation gives CASSARLAADTQYF.

This sequence joins TRBV2 and TRBJ2-3; D is unresolved. The CDR3 contains 14 residues. Trimming took 4 bases from V and 4 from J, leaving 12 bases between them. Looked up from germline, CDR1 is SNHLY and CDR2 is FYNNEI. The CDR3 sequence is CASSVGYGSDTQYF. As DNA, the CDR3 is TGTGCCAGCAGTGTCGGTTACGGCTCAGATACGCAGTATTTT.

V and J are TRBV28 and TRBJ1-5; TRBD1 might be the D (6 bases). V gave up 6 bases and J gave up 6 bases, with 18 bases separating them. CDR1 and CDR2 (germline): MDHEN, SYDVKM. This CDR3 is built from 15 residues. This CDR3 is CASRSLGGRIQPQHF. CDR3 coding DNA: TGTGCCAGCAGGTCCTTGGGGGGGCGTATTCAGCCCCAGCATTTT.

This chain links TRBV28 with TRBJ2-7, with TRBD2 matching 7 bases. Germline V gives CDR1 MDHEN, CDR2 SYDVKM. V lost 6 bases to trimming and J lost 0 bases; unmatched junction nucleotides: 11. The CDR3 extends over 16 amino acids. The CDR3 DNA reads TGTGCCAGCAGCTTCGCAGAGGGCGGGAGCTCCTACGAGCAGTACTTC. This gives the protein CASSFAEGGSSYEQYF.

The chain links TRBV5-5 to TRBJ2-1; D ambiguous. The CDR3 runs to 13 residues. Germline V gene sequence: CDR1 SGHKS, CDR2 YYEKEE (reference sequence). V lost 1 base, J lost 4 bases, and 6 bases lay in between. CDR3: CASSLSRYNEQFF. The CDR3 DNA is TGTGCCAGCAGCTTGTCCCGGTACAATGAGCAGTTCTTC.

The chain employs TRBV12-5 and TRBJ1-5; 9 bases agree with TRBD1. Trimming cost V 1 base and J 4 bases; bases outside gene matches: 5. Germline V gene data show CDR1 as LGHNT and CDR2 as FRNRAP. This CDR3 is 16 amino acids long. CDR3 loop: CASGLARTGANQPQHF. The CDR3, as DNA: TGTGCTAGTGGTTTGGCTCGGACAGGGGCAAATCAGCCCCAGCATTTT.

The V gene is TRBV4-2, the J gene TRBJ1-2; no firm D call. Trimming pared 4 bases from V and 4 bases from J, leaving 10 bases between. The V gene's germline CDR1 is LGHNA and CDR2 YNFKEQ. CDR3 length: 13 residues. CDR3 region: CASSLDGPYGYTF. CDR3 coding DNA: TGTGCCAGCAGCCTGGACGGACCCTATGGCTACACCTTC.